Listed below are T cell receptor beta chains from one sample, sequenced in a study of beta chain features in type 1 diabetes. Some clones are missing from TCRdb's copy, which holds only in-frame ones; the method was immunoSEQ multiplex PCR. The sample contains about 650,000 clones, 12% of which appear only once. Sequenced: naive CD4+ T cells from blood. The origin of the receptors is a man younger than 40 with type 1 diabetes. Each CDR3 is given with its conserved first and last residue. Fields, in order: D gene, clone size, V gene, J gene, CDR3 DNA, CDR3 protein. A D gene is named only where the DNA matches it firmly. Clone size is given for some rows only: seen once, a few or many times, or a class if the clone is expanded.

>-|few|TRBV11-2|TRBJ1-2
TGTGCCAGCAGCTTAGGCGCAGGATTTGACGGCTACACCTTC
CASSLGAGFDGYTF
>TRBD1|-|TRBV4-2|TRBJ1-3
TGTGCCAGCAGCCCCGACAGGGGACCTGGAAACACCATATATTTT
CASSPDRGPGNTIYF
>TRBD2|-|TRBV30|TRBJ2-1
TGTGCCTGGAGTGGGGGGGGCTCCTACAATGAGCAGTTCTTC
CAWSGGGSYNEQFF
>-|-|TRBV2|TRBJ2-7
TGTGCCAGCAGTGTTGAACAGAGCCCCTCCTACGAGCAGTACTTC
CASSVEQSPSYEQYF
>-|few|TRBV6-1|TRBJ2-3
TGTACTCTATGGAGGGGGCTTGGCACAGATACGCAGTATTTT
CTLWRGLGTDTQYF
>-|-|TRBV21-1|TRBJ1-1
TGTGCCAGCAGCCTTTTACAGGGGAGATCCTGGGAGAGCCGTGAAGCTTTCTTT
CASSLLQGRSWESREAFF
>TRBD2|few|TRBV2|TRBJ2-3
TGTGCCAGCAGTGAGGGCCTAGCGGGCACAGATACGCAGTATTTT
CASSEGLAGTDTQYF
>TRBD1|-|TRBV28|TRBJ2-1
TGTGCCAGCACTACCGCGGGACAGGGGGCCTACAATGAGCAGTTCTTC
CASTTAGQGAYNEQFF
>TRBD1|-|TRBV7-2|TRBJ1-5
TGTGCCAGCAGCTTGACAGGGGGCAATCAGCCCCAGCATTTT
CASSLTGGNQPQHF
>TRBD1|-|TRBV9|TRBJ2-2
TGTGCCAGCAGCGTATGGGACAGGGGCACCGGGGAGCTGTTTTTT
CASSVWDRGTGELFF
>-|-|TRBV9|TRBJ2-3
TGTGCCAGCAGCGTAGGGCGGTCAGGGGTAAGCACAGATACGCAGTATTTT
CASSVGRSGVSTDTQYF
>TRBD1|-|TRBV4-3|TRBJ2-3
TGCGCCAGCAGCCTCACTCCGGGACAGGGGGGAACAGATACGCAGTATTTT
CASSLTPGQGGTDTQYF
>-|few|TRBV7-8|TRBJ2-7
TGTGCCAGCAGTTTCGCCGGGAGTTACTCCTACGAGCAGTACTTC
CASSFAGSYSYEQYF
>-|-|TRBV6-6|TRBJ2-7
TGTGCCAGCAGCGGGAGGGAACAGGGGTCCTACGAGCAGTACTTC
CASSGREQGSYEQYF
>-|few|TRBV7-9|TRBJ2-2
TGTGCCAGCGTTGGGGGTGACACCGGGGAGCTGTTTTTT
CASVGGDTGELFF
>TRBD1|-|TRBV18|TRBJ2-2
TGTGCCAGCTCTTCCGGACAGGGTTGGACCGGGGAGCTGTTTTTT
CASSSGQGWTGELFF
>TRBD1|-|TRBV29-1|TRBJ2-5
TGCAGCGTTCCCGGACAGGGCGGAGAGACCCAGTACTTC
CSVPGQGGETQYF
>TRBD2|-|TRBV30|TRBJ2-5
TGTGCCTGGAGTCCCAGACTAGCGCGGGAGACCCAGTACTTC
CAWSPRLARETQYF
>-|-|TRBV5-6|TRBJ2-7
TGTGCCAGCAGCTTAGCCTCCTACGAGCAGTACTTC
CASSLASYEQYF
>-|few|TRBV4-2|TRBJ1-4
TGTGCCAGCAGCCAAGAGGCTTTCCCAGGGGAGTATGAAAAACTGTTTTTT
CASSQEAFPGEYEKLFF
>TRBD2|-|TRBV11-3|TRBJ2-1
TGTGCCAGCAGCTTAAGACTAGCGGGGGGAGGTGAGCAGTTCTTC
CASSLRLAGGGEQFF
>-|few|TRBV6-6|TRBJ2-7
TGTGCCAGCAGTTACTCGGGGGAGGTCTACGAGCAGTACTTC
CASSYSGEVYEQYF
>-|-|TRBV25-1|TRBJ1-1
TGTGCCAGCCAGAGGAACACTGAAGCTTTCTTT
CASQRNTEAFF
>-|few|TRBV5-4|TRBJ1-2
TGTGCCAGCAGCTTGGGAGGGAATAAGGGCTACACCTTC
CASSLGGNKGYTF
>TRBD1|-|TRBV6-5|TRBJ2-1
TGTGCCAGCAGTTACAGCGGACAGGGGGCGAGGAATGAGCAGTTCTTC
CASSYSGQGARNEQFF
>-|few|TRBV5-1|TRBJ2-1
TGCGCCAGCAGCTTGGGACAGCCAGGCGATGAGCAGTTCTTC
CASSLGQPGDEQFF
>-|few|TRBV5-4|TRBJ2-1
TGTGCCAGCAGCCCTTCGGATAGCTCCTACAATGAGCAGTTCTTC
CASSPSDSSYNEQFF
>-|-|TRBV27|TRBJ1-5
TGTGCCAGCAGTTCCTTGGGGGGGCAGCCCCAGCATTTT
CASSSLGGQPQHF
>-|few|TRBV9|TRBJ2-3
TGTGCCAGCAGGAGGGCGGGGGCAACAGATACGCAGTATTTT
CASRRAGATDTQYF
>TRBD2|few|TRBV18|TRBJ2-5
TGTGCCAGCTCACTCGTGGAACTAGCGGCACAAGAGACCCAGTACTTC
CASSLVELAAQETQYF
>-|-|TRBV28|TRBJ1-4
TGTGCCAGCAGTTTATTTCAGGGGACAACTAATGAAAAACTGTTTTTT
CASSLFQGTTNEKLFF
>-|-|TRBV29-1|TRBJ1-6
TGCAGCGTTTTAGAGACAGCTCATTCACCCCTCCACTTT
CSVLETAHSPLHF
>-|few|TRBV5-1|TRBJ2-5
TGCGCCAGCAGCGGGACCGGACAGCTTCAAGAGACCCAGTACTTC
CASSGTGQLQETQYF
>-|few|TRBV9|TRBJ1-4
TGTGCCAGCAGCGTAGCGGCAGGGATGAGTGAAAAACTGTTTTTT
CASSVAAGMSEKLFF
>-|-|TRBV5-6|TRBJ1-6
TGTGCCAGCAGCTACGACCCAGGTTCACCCCTCCACTTT
CASSYDPGSPLHF
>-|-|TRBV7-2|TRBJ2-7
TGTGCCAGCAGCCCAAGCTCCTACGAGCAGTACTTC
CASSPSSYEQYF
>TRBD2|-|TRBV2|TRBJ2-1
TGTGCCAGAATCGGGACTAGCGGGGCCTTCTCCTACAATGAGCAGTTCTTC
CARIGTSGAFSYNEQFF
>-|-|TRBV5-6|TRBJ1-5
TGTGCCCGGGGGCGCAATCAGCCCCAGCATTTT
CARGRNQPQHF
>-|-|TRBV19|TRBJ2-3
TGTGCCTTCCCGTACCACGCCGGGGACACAGATACGCAGTATTTT
CAFPYHAGDTDTQYF
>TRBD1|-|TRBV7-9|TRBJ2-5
TGTGCCAGCAGCCTGACAGGGTGGGAGACCCAGTACTTC
CASSLTGWETQYF
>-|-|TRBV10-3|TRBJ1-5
TGTGCCATCAGTCCAGGGGTCCCTAATCAGCCCCAGCATTTT
CAISPGVPNQPQHF
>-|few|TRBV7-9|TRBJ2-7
TGTGCCAGCATACCCCCCGGACGCGTCGCTCTAAAGCAGTACTTC
CASIPPGRVALKQYF
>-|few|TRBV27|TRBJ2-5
TGTGCCAGCAGTTTATTCCCCGGACAGGAGACCCAGTACTTC
CASSLFPGQETQYF
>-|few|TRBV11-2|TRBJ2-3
TGTGCCAGCAGCTTGGGAGACACAGGGAGCACAGATACGCAGTATTTT
CASSLGDTGSTDTQYF
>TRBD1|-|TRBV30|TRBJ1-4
TGTGCCTGGGGCGTCACAAGGACAGGCGATAATGAAAAACTGTTTTTT
CAWGVTRTGDNEKLFF
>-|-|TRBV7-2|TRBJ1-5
TGTGCCAGCAGCTTATCGGCAGGGAATCAGCCCCAGCATTTT
CASSLSAGNQPQHF
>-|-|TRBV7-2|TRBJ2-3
TGTGCCAGCAGCCCCTCCAGAGCGGAGGGTACGCAGTATTTT
CASSPSRAEGTQYF
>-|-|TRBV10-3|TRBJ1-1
TGTGCCATCAGTGAGGGGCAGAACACTGAAGCTTTCTTT
CAISEGQNTEAFF
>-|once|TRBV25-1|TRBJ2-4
TGTGCCAGCAGCCCGAGAGACAGATCCAAAAACATTCAGTACTTC
CASSPRDRSKNIQYF
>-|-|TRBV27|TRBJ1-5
TGTGCCAGCAGTTTATTGGGGGATCAGCCCCAGCATTTT
CASSLLGDQPQHF
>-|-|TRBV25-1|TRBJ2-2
TGTGCCAGCAGTGAATATAGAGCCAAAGGGGACACCGGGGAGCTGTTTTTT
CASSEYRAKGDTGELFF
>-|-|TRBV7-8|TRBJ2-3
TGTGCCAGCAGCTTAGCGGGTGACCGAAGAAGGACAGATACGCAGTATTTT
CASSLAGDRRRTDTQYF
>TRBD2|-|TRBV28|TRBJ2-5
TGTGCCAGCCGTTCCCCGACTAGCGGGGGGCAAGAGACCCAGTACTTC
CASRSPTSGGQETQYF
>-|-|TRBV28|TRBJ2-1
TGTGCCAGCAGTTTAAATAATGAGCAGTTCTTC
CASSLNNEQFF
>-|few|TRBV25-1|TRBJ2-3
TGTGCCAGCAGTGAATCGTGGCAGTCCACAGATACGCAGTATTTT
CASSESWQSTDTQYF
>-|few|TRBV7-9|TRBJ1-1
TGTGCCAGCAGCTTCTCAGGGGTTGCTGAAGCTTTCTTT
CASSFSGVAEAFF